The 3 T cell receptor beta chains below come from one sample, sequenced in a study of T cells in Graves' hyperthyroidism and ophthalmopathy. It was RNA transcripts that yielded the amplified TCR beta CDR3 regions. During a first-round RT-PCR of the TCR CDR3, the HTBI primer set was used. TCRdb reprocessed the multiplex PCR reads with MiXCR, giving one entry per CDR3 protein. Found here are some 600,000 distinct CDR3 sequences, around 14% of them singletons; the top ten hold more than 4.5%. The sequencing input was blood. These receptor sequences come from a woman aged 25 to 39 with Graves' hyperthyroidism that later progressed to Graves' ophthalmopathy.

In this sample, this clonotype turned up a few times. The chain combines TRBV30 with TRBJ2-1, with 12 bases fitting TRBD2. The germline CDR1 and CDR2 sequences are GTSNPN and SVGIG (reference sequence). The CDR3 runs 15 residues. Trimming took 5 bases from V and 9 from J; bases not matched to a gene: 11. The CDR3 bases are TGTGCCTGGGGGCTCGGGACTAGCGGGCCTGGTGAGCAGTTCTTC. It translates to CAWGLGTSGPGEQFF.

This clonotype was observed many times. The chain uses TRBV12-3 or TRBV12-4 and TRBJ2-2; possibly TRBD2 for D (6 bases). This CDR3 has 16 amino acids. The V end was cut by 6 bases, the J end by 7 bases, with 21 bases between. CDR3 region: CASSPSLWRGGGELFF. Written as DNA, the CDR3 is TGTGCCAGCAGCCCCTCACTGTGGCGGGGAGGCGGGGAGCTGTTTTTT.

The rearrangement links TRBV6-5 to TRBJ2-7; D gene ambiguous. The CDR3 has 18 amino acids. V was clipped by 0 bases and J by 3 bases, with 21 bases between them. Germline lookup yields CDR1 MNHEY and CDR2 SVGAGI. The CDR3 here is CASSYSKTIGPIFYEQYF. CDR3 DNA: TGTGCCAGCAGTTACTCGAAAACAATAGGTCCTATCTTCTACGAGCAGTACTTC.